This T cell receptor (beta chain) emerged from a study of blood T cell repertoires in COVID-19. TCRdb's table, derived via immunoSEQ multiplex PCR, lists solely in-frame clones and lacks some. The data show some 210,000 clones, with roughly 90% seen just once and approximately 10% held by the top ten. Sample: PBMCs or T cells enriched from blood (not recorded which). This TCR was recovered from a man between 18 and 29 years old with acute COVID-19.

The CDR3 reads CASSSGQGRIEAFF. The CDR3 nucleotides read TGCGCCAGCAGCTCGGGACAGGGAAGAATTGAAGCTTTCTTT. The rearrangement links TRBV5-1 to TRBJ1-1; the match to TRBD1 covers 9 bases. Germline loops: CDR1 SGHRS, CDR2 YFSETQ. J lost 7 bases, V lost 3 bases, and 7 bases had no gene match. This CDR3 has 14 residues.